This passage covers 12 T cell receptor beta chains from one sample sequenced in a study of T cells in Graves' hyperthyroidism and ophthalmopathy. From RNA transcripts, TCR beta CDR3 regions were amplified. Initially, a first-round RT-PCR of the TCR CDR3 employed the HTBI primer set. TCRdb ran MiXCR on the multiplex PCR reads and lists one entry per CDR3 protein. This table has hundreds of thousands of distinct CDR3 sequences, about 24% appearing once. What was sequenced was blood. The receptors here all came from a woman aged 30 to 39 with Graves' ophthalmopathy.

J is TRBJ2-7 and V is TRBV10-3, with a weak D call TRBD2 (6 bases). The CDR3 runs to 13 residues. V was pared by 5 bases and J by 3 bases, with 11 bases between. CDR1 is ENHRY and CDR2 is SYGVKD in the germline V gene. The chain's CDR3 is CAISSRLVYEQYF. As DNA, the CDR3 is TGTGCCATCAGTTCCCGACTAGTCTACGAGCAGTACTTC.

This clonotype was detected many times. In DNA, the CDR3 is TGCAGTGCTAGAGATTTCAAAGGGAGTGGCACTGAAGCTTTCTTT. This codes for CSARDFKGSGTEAFF. The chain combines TRBV20-1 with TRBJ1-1; D gene ambiguous. The CDR3 contains 15 residues. Germline V lookup: CDR1 DFQATT, CDR2 SNEGSKA (reference sequence). V was clipped by 0 bases and J by 4 bases, with 15 bases between them.

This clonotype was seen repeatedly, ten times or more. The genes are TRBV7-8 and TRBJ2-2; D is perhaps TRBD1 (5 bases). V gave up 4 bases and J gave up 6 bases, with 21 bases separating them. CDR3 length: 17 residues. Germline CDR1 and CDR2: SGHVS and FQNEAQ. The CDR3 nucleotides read TGTGCCAGCAGCTCCCAGCCACAGGTTATGGGTCCCGGGGAGCTGTTTTTT. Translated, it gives CASSSQPQVMGPGELFF.

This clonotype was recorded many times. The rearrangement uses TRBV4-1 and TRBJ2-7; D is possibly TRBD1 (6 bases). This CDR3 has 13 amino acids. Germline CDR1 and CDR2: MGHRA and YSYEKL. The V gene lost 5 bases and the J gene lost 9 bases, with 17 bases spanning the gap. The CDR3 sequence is CASSSEGDPTQYF. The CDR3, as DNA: TGCGCCAGCAGCTCTGAGGGGGACCCCACGCAGTACTTC.

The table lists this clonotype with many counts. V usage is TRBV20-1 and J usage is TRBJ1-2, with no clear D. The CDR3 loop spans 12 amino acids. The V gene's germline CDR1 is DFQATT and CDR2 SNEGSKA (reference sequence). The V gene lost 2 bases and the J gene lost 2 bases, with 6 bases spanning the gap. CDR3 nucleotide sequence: TGCAGTGCTAGATACGGAAACTATGGCTACACCTTC. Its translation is CSARYGNYGYTF.

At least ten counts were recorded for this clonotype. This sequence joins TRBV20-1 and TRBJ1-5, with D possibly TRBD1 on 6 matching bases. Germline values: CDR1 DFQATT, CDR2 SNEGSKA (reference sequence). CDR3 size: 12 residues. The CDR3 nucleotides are TGCAGCTCAGGGGTAAGCAATCAGCCCCAGCATTTT. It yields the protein CSSGVSNQPQHF.

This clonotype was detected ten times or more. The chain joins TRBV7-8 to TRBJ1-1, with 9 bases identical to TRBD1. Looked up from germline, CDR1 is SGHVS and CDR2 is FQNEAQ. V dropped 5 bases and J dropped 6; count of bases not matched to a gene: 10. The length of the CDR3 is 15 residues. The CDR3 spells CASSLSTGGLPEAFF. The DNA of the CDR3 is TGTGCCAGCAGCCTCTCGACAGGGGGGTTACCTGAAGCTTTCTTT.

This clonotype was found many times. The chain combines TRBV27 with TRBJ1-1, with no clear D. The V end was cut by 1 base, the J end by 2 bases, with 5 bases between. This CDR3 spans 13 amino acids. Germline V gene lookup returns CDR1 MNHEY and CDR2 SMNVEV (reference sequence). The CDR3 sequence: CASSLLDNTEAFF. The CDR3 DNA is TGTGCCAGCAGTTTATTAGATAACACTGAAGCTTTCTTT.

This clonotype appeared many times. CDR3 region: CSARWQGGYGYTF. The CDR3 DNA reads as TGCAGTGCTAGATGGCAGGGGGGCTATGGCTACACCTTC. The chain recombines TRBV20-1 with TRBJ1-2; 7 positions match TRBD1. The CDR3 length is 13 residues. The V gene end was trimmed by 2 bases and the J gene end by 4 bases; junction bases not matched to a gene: 4. Per germline, CDR1 DFQATT and CDR2 SNEGSKA (reference sequence).

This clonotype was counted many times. This CDR3 is CASSFKPSYEQYF. The CDR3 DNA sequence: TGTGCCAGCAGTTTTAAGCCTTCCTACGAGCAGTACTTC. J is TRBJ2-7 and V is TRBV28, with D unclear. The CDR3 totals 13 residues. CDR1 and CDR2 from the germline V gene are MDHEN and SYDVKM. Trimming removed 3 bases at V and 1 base at J, with 7 bases between.

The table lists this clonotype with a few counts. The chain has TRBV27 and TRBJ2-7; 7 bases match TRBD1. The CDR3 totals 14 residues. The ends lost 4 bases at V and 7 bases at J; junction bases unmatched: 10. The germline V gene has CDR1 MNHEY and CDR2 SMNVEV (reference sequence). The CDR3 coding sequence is TGTGCCAGCAGTTCCAACAGGGGTGCTAGGGAGCAGTACTTC. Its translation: CASSSNRGAREQYF.

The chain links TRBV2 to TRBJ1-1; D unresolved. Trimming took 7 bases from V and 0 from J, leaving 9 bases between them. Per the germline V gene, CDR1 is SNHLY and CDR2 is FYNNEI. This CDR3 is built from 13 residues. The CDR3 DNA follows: TGTGCCAGCAAGTTGGGTGTGAACACTGAAGCTTTCTTT. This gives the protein CASKLGVNTEAFF.